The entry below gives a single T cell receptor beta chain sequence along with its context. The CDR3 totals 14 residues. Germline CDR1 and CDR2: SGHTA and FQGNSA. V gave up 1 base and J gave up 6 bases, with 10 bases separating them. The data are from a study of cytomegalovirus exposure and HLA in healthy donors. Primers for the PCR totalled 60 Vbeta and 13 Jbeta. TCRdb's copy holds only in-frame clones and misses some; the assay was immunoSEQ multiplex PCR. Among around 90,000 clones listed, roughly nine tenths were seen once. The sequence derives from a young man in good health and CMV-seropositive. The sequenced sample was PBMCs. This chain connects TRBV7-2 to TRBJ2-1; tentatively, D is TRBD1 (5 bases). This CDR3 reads CASSLGTTVNEQFF. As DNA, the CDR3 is TGTGCCAGCAGCTTAGGGACAACCGTCAATGAGCAGTTCTTC.